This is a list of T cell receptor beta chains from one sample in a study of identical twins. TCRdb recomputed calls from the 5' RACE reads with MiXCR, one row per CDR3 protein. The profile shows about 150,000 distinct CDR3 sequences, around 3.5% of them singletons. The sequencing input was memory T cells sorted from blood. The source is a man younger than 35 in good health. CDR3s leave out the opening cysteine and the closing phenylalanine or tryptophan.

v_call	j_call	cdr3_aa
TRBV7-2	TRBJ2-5	ASSRNYRPVYTQY
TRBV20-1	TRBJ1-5	SALTGTEHNQPQH
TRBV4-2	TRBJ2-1	ASSQGLAGANEQF
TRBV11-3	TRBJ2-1	ASSVGLAVNEQF
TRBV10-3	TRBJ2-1	AIRGTGGIIDEQF
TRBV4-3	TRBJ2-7	ASSPGQGFSNEQY
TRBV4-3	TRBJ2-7	ASSQDLGTGDHEQY
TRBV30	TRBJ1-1	AWSRITEDEAF
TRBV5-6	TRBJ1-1	ASSSGGWGINTEAF
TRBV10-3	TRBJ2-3	AISPNTDTQY
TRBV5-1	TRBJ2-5	ASSSDITRQETQY
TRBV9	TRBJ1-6	ASSVDVDNSPLH
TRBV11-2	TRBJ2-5	ASSLSDSQETQY
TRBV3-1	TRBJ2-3	ASSLRKTLGDTQY
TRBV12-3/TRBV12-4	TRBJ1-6	ASTTRAGRPLH
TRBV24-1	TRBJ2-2	ATGEWGNTGELF
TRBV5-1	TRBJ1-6	ASSPYQAGNSPLH
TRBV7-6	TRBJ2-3	ASSLVRADTQY
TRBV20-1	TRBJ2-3	SANHLGLAGVSTDTQY
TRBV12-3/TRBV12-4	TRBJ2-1	ASSLMGGDNEQF
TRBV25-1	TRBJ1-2	ASSEEVDYT
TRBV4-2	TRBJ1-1	ASSQVVPRGPTEAF
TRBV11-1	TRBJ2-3	ASSLRSVASTDTQY
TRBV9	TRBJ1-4	ASSVGGSNNEKLF
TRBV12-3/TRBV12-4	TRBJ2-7	ASSFPGQGPYEQY
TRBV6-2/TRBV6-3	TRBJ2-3	ASSYGQYRGEGSDTQY
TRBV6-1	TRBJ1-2	ASSPSGGVGYGYT
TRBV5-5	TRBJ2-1	ASSLDVGGYNEQF
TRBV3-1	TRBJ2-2	ASSQASGELF
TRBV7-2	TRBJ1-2	ASSGRWGGNYGYT
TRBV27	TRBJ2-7	ASSLGTSGKNPY
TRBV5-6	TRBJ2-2	ASSTATGELF
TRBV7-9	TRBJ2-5	ASSLAPGGQETQY
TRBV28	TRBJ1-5	ASRLGALDGNQPQH
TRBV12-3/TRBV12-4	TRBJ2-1	ASSLARGGGF
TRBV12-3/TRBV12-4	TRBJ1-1	ASSLTGEPEAF
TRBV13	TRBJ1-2	ASSLGWDYGYT
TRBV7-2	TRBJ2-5	ASSLGQRVQETQY
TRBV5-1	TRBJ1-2	ASSLQATGLDGDT
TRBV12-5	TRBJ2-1	ASGLTQGLNEQF
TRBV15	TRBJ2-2	ATSRQGTGELF
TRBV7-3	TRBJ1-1	ASSLKGPGTEAF
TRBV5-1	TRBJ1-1	ASSLDENTEAF
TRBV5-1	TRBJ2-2	ASSPPGQGTGELF
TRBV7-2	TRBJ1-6	ASSRTGTGASTHNSPLH